This T cell receptor (beta chain) was observed in a study of T cell repertoires in cytomegalovirus infection. The overall study: CMV infection together with matching HLA type was indicated by public TCR beta signatures. Regarding the study as a whole: Predominance within the ex vivo response was attributable to HLA-C-restricted CMV-specific TCR beta clonotypes. Pooled public TCR beta family frequency picked out CMV carriers with the relevant HLA.

Of note for this clonotype: What it recognizes is unknown.

The CDR3 loop spans 16 amino acids. Germline V gene sequence: CDR1 MDHEN, CDR2 SYDVKM. Losses at the gene ends were 2 bases for V and 1 base for J; bases not matched to a gene: 6. TCRdb reprocessed the reads via MiXCR and lists one record per CDR3 protein. The sample consists of 600,000 to 800,000 distinct CDR3 sequences, 20% to 25% of them appearing once. Material: CD8+ T cells from PBMCs. The sequence derives from a human donor in good health (CMV status not recorded). Some clones in this sample may be carry-over from other donors' samples. This chain links TRBV28 with TRBJ2-3; 7 nucleotides match TRBD2. For the CDR3, the DNA is TGTGCCAGCAGTTTAGGACGTCGGGGGGGCACAGATACGCAGTATTTT. Amino acid sequence: CASSLGRRGGTDTQYF.